The 24 T cell receptor beta chains below all came from one sample that was sequenced in a study of identical twins. TCRdb independently ran MiXCR on the 5' RACE reads; one entry per CDR3 protein. The sample has more than 1.5 million distinct CDR3 sequences; roughly 35% are singletons. Material: cord blood. The origin of the receptors is a newborn girl in good health.

V gene TRBV20-1 combines with J gene TRBJ2-2; D is possibly TRBD2 (6 bases). Germline loops: CDR1 DFQATT, CDR2 SNEGSKA (reference sequence). Between the trimmed V and J ends, which lost 3 bases and 7 bases, there was a span of 12 bases. CDR3 size: 13 residues. CDR3 nucleotide sequence: TGCAGTGCTAGCCCGGGGAGGATCGGGGAGCTGTTTTTT. Its translation: CSASPGRIGELFF.

This clonotype occurred a few times. This rearrangement joins TRBV20-1 to TRBJ2-5, with D maybe TRBD2 (5 bases). CDR3 length equals 12 residues. Per germline, CDR1 DFQATT and CDR2 SNEGSKA (reference sequence). V shed 1 base and J shed 7 bases, with 10 bases lying between them. The CDR3 sequence: CSARAHGGTQYF. The CDR3 nucleotides read TGCAGTGCTAGAGCCCACGGAGGGACCCAGTACTTC.

The V gene is TRBV20-1, the J gene TRBJ2-1, with a tentative D call TRBD1 (6 bases). Trimming left V 3 bases short and J 8 bases short, with 17 bases between. The CDR3 is made up of 14 amino acids. CDR1 and CDR2 (germline): DFQATT, SNEGSKA (reference sequence). The CDR3 spells CSARAPYRAHEQFF. The DNA of the CDR3 is TGCAGTGCTAGGGCCCCTTACAGGGCCCATGAGCAGTTCTTC.

This clonotype was counted a few times. CDR3 amino acids: CASSVGTGETQYF. The DNA for the CDR3 is TGTGCCAGCAGTGTAGGAACAGGCGAGACCCAGTACTTC. V and J are TRBV6-1 and TRBJ2-5; D is possibly TRBD1 (5 bases). Germline CDR1 reads MNHNS; CDR2 reads SASEGT. The ends were cut back, 4 bases at V and 5 bases at J, with 11 bases in the middle. This CDR3 has 13 amino acids.

As regards this clonotype: The junction and the germline gene differ at one end; a read error may be behind it. The V and J genes are TRBV6-1 and TRBJ2-1; 11 nucleotides align to TRBD1. CDR3 length: 15 residues. The germline gives CDR1 MNHNS, CDR2 SASEGT. The CDR3 sequence is CASSERTGGYNEQLF. The CDR3 DNA reads TGTGCCAGCAGTGAGCGGACAGGGGGCTACAATGAGCAGTTATTC.

As for this clonotype: A much larger clone lies a single base off, so this may be a read error. This chain uses TRBV14 with TRBJ2-1; TRBD2 aligns across 7 bases. TRBJ2-7 matches the DNA end more closely, so the J call is doubtful. The CDR3 length is 20 residues. Germline V gene data show CDR1 as SGHDN and CDR2 as FVKESK. CDR3 in amino acids: CASSQGGGSSKLSSYNEQYF. Written as DNA, the CDR3 is TGTGCCAGCAGCCAAGGGGGCGGGAGCAGTAAACTAAGCTCCTACAATGAGCAGTACTTC.

The V gene is TRBV4-2, the J gene TRBJ2-7, with 8 bases lining up with TRBD1. CDR3 length: 18 residues. The V gene's germline CDR1 is LGHNA and CDR2 YNFKEQ. Losses at the gene ends were 1 base for V and 1 base for J; bases not matched to a gene: 12. The CDR3: CASSQVVCRGPSSYEQYF. The CDR3 region has the DNA TGTGCCAGCAGCCAAGTCGTTTGCAGGGGGCCCTCTTCCTACGAGCAGTACTTC.

This clonotype was observed at least ten times. V is TRBV5-1 and J is TRBJ2-3, with 9 bases identical to TRBD1. Germline CDR1 SGHRS, CDR2 YFSETQ. This CDR3 is built from 14 residues. V lost 7 bases and J lost 4; bases outside the gene matches: 7. The CDR3 loop reads CASVVTGGADTQYF. The CDR3 bases are TGCGCCAGCGTAGTAACAGGGGGCGCAGATACGCAGTATTTT.

This clonotype was counted only a few times. V usage is TRBV28 and J usage is TRBJ2-4; D not resolved. With the DNA end fitting TRBJ2-5 better, the J assignment may be wrong. The CDR3 extends over 18 amino acids. Looked up from germline, CDR1 is MDHEN and CDR2 is SYDVKM. In DNA form, the CDR3 reads TGTGCCAGCAGTTTCCCTCCGGATAGTCGCCAGATCCGAAAGACCCAGTACTTC. Residues: CASSFPPDSRQIRKTQYF.

This clonotype has just a few counts. The chain combines TRBV4-2 with TRBJ2-3; D is uncertain. Germline assignment: CDR1 LGHNA and CDR2 YNFKEQ. Deletions cut 4 bases from V and 6 bases from J, with 14 bases between. CDR3 length equals 14 residues. CDR3: CASSPSSVGDTQYF. In nucleotides, the CDR3 is TGTGCCAGCAGCCCAAGTAGTGTTGGGGATACGCAGTATTTT.

This clonotype has just a few counts. This sequence joins TRBV6-1 and TRBJ2-4; D call uncertain. Germline V gene sequence: CDR1 MNHNS, CDR2 SASEGT. The CDR3 sequence is 13 residues long. V dropped 5 bases and J dropped 2 bases, with 7 bases sitting between them. CDR3 amino acids: CASSPWTKNIQYF. For the CDR3, the DNA is TGTGCCAGCAGTCCATGGACCAAAAACATTCAGTACTTC.

The chain is built from TRBV5-4 and TRBJ2-5, with D maybe TRBD2 (5 bases). The CDR3 contains 15 residues. The germline V gene has CDR1 SGHNT and CDR2 YYREEE (reference sequence). Trimming pared 2 bases from V and 5 bases from J, leaving 16 bases between. CDR3 bases: TGTGCCAGCAGCTTAATCGATCGGCGGAGGGAGACCCAGTACTTC. Residues: CASSLIDRRRETQYF.

This chain uses TRBV28 with TRBJ2-2; possibly TRBD2 for D (6 bases). The CDR3 spans 15 residues. Trimming pared 4 bases from V and 2 bases from J, leaving 11 bases between. Per the germline V gene, CDR1 is MDHEN and CDR2 is SYDVKM. The CDR3 DNA is TGTGCCAGCAGTTCCGTCGGGAGTAACACCGGGGAGCTGTTTTTT. Amino acid sequence: CASSSVGSNTGELFF.

This clonotype was counted between two and nine times. The CDR3: CASSRLGLNYGYTF. The CDR3 DNA sequence: TGTGCCAGCAGTCGCCTGGGACTGAACTATGGCTACACCTTC. The chain has TRBV28 and TRBJ1-2, with D tentatively TRBD1 (5 bases). The germline V gene encodes CDR1 MDHEN and CDR2 SYDVKM. The CDR3 loop spans 14 amino acids. The V and J ends lost 5 bases and 2 bases respectively, with 12 bases between them.

This clonotype has only a few counts. The V and J genes are TRBV5-1 and TRBJ2-6; D is uncertain. The germline V gene has CDR1 SGHRS and CDR2 YFSETQ. V lost 2 bases to trimming and J lost 3 bases, with 6 bases between them. The CDR3 runs to 14 residues. CDR3 nucleotides: TGCGCCAGCAGCTTATGGGATGGGGCCAACGTCCTGACTTTC. The encoded protein is CASSLWDGANVLTF.

This clonotype was seen more than once but under ten times. The rearrangement uses TRBV20-1 and TRBJ2-7; TRBD2 agrees at 9 bases. Trimming at V came to 3 bases and at J to 3 bases, leaving 21 bases not matched to a gene. The CDR3 spans 19 residues. Germline V lookup: CDR1 DFQATT, CDR2 SNEGSKA (reference sequence). As DNA, the CDR3 is TGCAGTGCTAGGGCTAGCGGGGCCGTACTTATCTCTTCTCTCTACGAGCAGTACTTC. Translated, it gives CSARASGAVLISSLYEQYF.

This clonotype was observed once. A read error may be the cause here, since a much bigger clone is one base away. The chain is built from TRBV28 and TRBJ2-1; TRBD1 aligns across 7 bases. CDR1 and CDR2 (germline): MDHEN, SYDVKM. The length of the CDR3 is 16 residues. Trimming at V came to 0 bases and at J to 10 bases, leaving 12 bases not matched to a gene. CDR3 residues: CASSLCGTVEDYEQFF. The CDR3 DNA follows: TGTGCCAGCAGTTTATGCGGGACAGTAGAAGATTACGAGCAGTTCTTC.

This clonotype was observed a handful of times. The CDR3: CASSVTGPPYGYTF. In nucleotides, the CDR3 is TGTGCCAGCAGTGTGACGGGCCCTCCCTATGGCTACACCTTC. V is TRBV28 and J is TRBJ1-2; D is undetermined. Per germline, CDR1 MDHEN and CDR2 SYDVKM. V lost 5 bases to trimming and J lost 4 bases, with 14 bases between them. CDR3 length: 14 residues.

The gene calls are TRBV12-3 or TRBV12-4 and TRBJ2-5; 7 bases fit TRBD2. The CDR3 length is 15 residues. Germline trimming cut 6 bases from V and 11 bases from J; bases unmatched to any gene: 18. The DNA of the CDR3 is TGTGCCAGCAGCCTTAGGACGCGACTAGCCAATGAGCAGTACTTC. Its translation is CASSLRTRLANEQYF.

This rearrangement joins TRBV6-6 to TRBJ1-2; D gene ambiguous. V was clipped by 2 bases and J by 3 bases, with 16 bases between them. The CDR3 has 16 amino acids. The germline CDR1 and CDR2 sequences are MNHNY and SVGAGI (reference sequence). Here the CDR3 reads CASSYTPLGAHYGYTF. The CDR3 DNA reads TGTGCCAGCAGTTACACACCCTTGGGCGCTCACTATGGCTACACCTTC.

This clonotype was counted at least ten times. The chain combines TRBV29-1 with TRBJ2-7; the D is unclear. The length of the CDR3 is 12 residues. Per germline, CDR1 SQVTM and CDR2 ANQGSEA. V was pared by 4 bases and J by 0 bases, with 7 bases between. The CDR3 DNA reads as TGCAGCGTTGGAGACGGCTCCTACGAGCAGTACTTC. Protein sequence: CSVGDGSYEQYF.

This clonotype was seen more than once but under ten times. This chain links TRBV7-2 with TRBJ1-2, with 7 bases fitting TRBD1. The CDR3 totals 15 residues. V gave up 5 bases and J gave up 3 bases; unmatched junction bases: 9. Germline V CDR1 and CDR2: SGHTA, FQGNSA. The CDR3 DNA reads TGTGCCAGCAGCCTAACCCCGACAGGGTACTATGGCTACACCTTC. Its protein is CASSLTPTGYYGYTF.

The V and J genes are TRBV10-3 and TRBJ1-1; D gene unclear. The V gene's germline CDR1 is ENHRY and CDR2 SYGVKD. There are 16 residues in the CDR3. V lost 5 bases and J lost 5, with 21 bases in between. The CDR3 region has the DNA TGTGCCATCAGTCAAACCGGGCCACTTCCCGGAACTGAAGCTTTCTTT. It encodes CAISQTGPLPGTEAFF.

The chain uses TRBV4-1 and TRBJ2-7; D unresolved. The V gene lost 4 bases and the J gene lost 0 bases, with 13 bases spanning the gap. There are 15 residues in the CDR3. Per the germline V gene, CDR1 is MGHRA and CDR2 is YSYEKL. Here the CDR3 DNA reads TGCGCCAGCAGCCCTGTAGCACTCAGCTCCTACGAGCAGTACTTC. It encodes CASSPVALSSYEQYF.